The 11 T cell receptor beta chains below all came from one sample that was sequenced in a study of cytomegalovirus exposure and HLA in healthy donors. This PCR relied on a set of 60 Vbeta primers and 13 Jbeta primers. The protocol was immunoSEQ multiplex PCR, while the TCRdb copy is restricted to in-frame clones and leaves out a portion. The table for this sample gives approximately 50,000 clones. Sequences were obtained from PBMCs. The receptors come from a female donor in good health and CMV-seronegative.

The rearrangement joins TRBV30 to TRBJ2-6, with TRBD2 matching over 7 bases. The germline gives CDR1 GTSNPN, CDR2 SVGIG (reference sequence). The CDR3 length is 18 residues. V dropped 3 bases and J dropped 1; count of bases not matched to a gene: 12. CDR3 sequence (DNA): TGTGCCTGGAGGGGGGGAGGGGACGGAAAATCTGGGGCCAACGTCCTGACTTTC. The encoded protein is CAWRGGGDGKSGANVLTF. Full variable domain (remainder filled in from reference TRBV30 and TRBJ2-6): SQTIHQWPATLVQPVGSPLSLECTVEGTSNPNLYWYRQAAGRGLQLLFYSVGIGQISSEVPQNLSASRPQDRQFILSSKKLLLSDSGFYLCAWRGGGDGKSGANVLTFGAGSRLTVL.

The rearrangement links TRBV10-3 to TRBJ2-2; 7 nucleotides match TRBD1. V lost 2 bases, J lost 4 bases, and 10 bases stayed unmatched. CDR1 is ENHRY and CDR2 is SYGVKD in the germline V gene. The CDR3 runs to 17 residues. The CDR3 is CAISERYRNRGTGELFF. DNA for the CDR3: TGTGCCATCAGTGAGCGGTATAGGAACAGGGGCACCGGGGAGCTGTTTTTT.

The chain joins TRBV28 to TRBJ2-7; 12 nucleotides line up with TRBD2. Trimming cost V 6 bases and J 7 bases; bases outside gene matches: 7. The CDR3 is 14 amino acids. Germline CDR1 MDHEN, CDR2 SYDVKM. This CDR3 reads CASSRRLAGVEQYF. The CDR3 DNA sequence: TGTGCCAGCAGCCGAAGACTAGCGGGAGTTGAGCAGTACTTC.

The rearrangement links TRBV4-1 to TRBJ2-7; D is undetermined. This CDR3 comprises 12 residues. V dropped 5 bases and J dropped 6 bases, with 11 bases sitting between them. Germline V CDR1 and CDR2: MGHRA, YSYEKL. CDR3 in DNA: TGCGCCAGCAGCAACCCCAGCGCCGAGCAGTACTTC. Translation: CASSNPSAEQYF.

The chain combines TRBV28 with TRBJ2-1; D unresolved. Looked up from germline, CDR1 is MDHEN and CDR2 is SYDVKM. This CDR3 contains 16 residues. Trimming took off 0 bases at V and 2 bases at J, with 11 bases between the two ends. CDR3 in amino acids: CASSLWLGSTYNEQFF. CDR3 nucleotides: TGTGCCAGCAGTTTATGGCTAGGAAGCACCTACAATGAGCAGTTCTTC.

The chain combines TRBV19 with TRBJ1-1, with D possibly TRBD1 on 6 matching bases. Trimming pared 1 base from V and 0 bases from J, leaving 9 bases between. Germline CDR1 is LNHDA and CDR2 is SQIVND (reference sequence). The CDR3 has 15 amino acids. CDR3 region: CASSIAAGVNTEAFF. The DNA of the CDR3 is TGTGCCAGTAGTATAGCCGCAGGGGTGAACACTGAAGCTTTCTTT.

The chain links TRBV7-2 to TRBJ2-1; TRBD2 might be the D (6 bases). Trimming left V 3 bases short and J 1 base short, with 10 bases between. Germline V gives CDR1 SGHTA, CDR2 FQGNSA. The CDR3 covers 15 residues. The DNA for the CDR3 is TGTGCCAGCAGCTTCGGCGGGATATCCTACAATGAGCAGTTCTTC. Its protein product is CASSFGGISYNEQFF.

The chain carries TRBV25-1 and TRBJ2-3; D is undetermined. Germline-derived CDR1 and CDR2 are MGHDK and SYGVNS. The CDR3 is 15 amino acids. Trimming pared 2 bases from V and 2 bases from J, leaving 11 bases between. The CDR3 region is CASSEGLSDTDTQYF. CDR3 sequence (DNA): TGTGCCAGCAGTGAAGGGCTGTCAGACACAGATACGCAGTATTTT.

This rearrangement joins TRBV29-1 to TRBJ1-1; D gene ambiguous. V was shortened by 4 bases and J by 7 bases, with 13 bases between the two germline ends. Germline V lookup: CDR1 SQVTM, CDR2 ANQGSEA. This CDR3 has 12 residues. The CDR3 coding sequence is TGCAGCGTTGTTGGGCAAGACGGTGAAGCTTTCTTT. It encodes CSVVGQDGEAFF.

The chain uses TRBV6-1 and TRBJ2-7; no clear D. The CDR3 spans 14 residues. Trimming cost V 6 bases and J 2 bases, with 14 bases left between them. Germline V gene data show CDR1 as MNHNS and CDR2 as SASEGT. CDR3: CASSLTWSAYEQYF. CDR3 DNA sequence: TGTGCCAGCAGCTTGACGTGGAGCGCCTACGAGCAGTACTTC.

V gene TRBV4-1 combines with J gene TRBJ1-2; D unclear. The CDR3 runs to 16 residues. Germline V CDR1 and CDR2: MGHRA, YSYEKL. V gave up 0 bases and J gave up 4 bases, with 15 bases separating them. CDR3 nucleotide sequence: TGCGCCAGCAGCCAAGATAGTCTGCGGATCTCCTATGGCTACACCTTC. This encodes CASSQDSLRISYGYTF.